The clone carrying this TCR beta chain has ten or more counts. Its antigen remains unidentified. This entry comes from a study of T cells after yellow fever vaccination. TCR cDNA was made by 5'RACE template switching, adding a universal primer site and UMIs. TCRdb called the 5' RACE reads again in MiXCR, with one record for every CDR3 protein. Of hundreds of thousands of distinct CDR3 sequences listed, around 20% are singletons. The V end was cut by 4 bases, the J end by 2 bases, with 11 bases between. The CDR3 loop spans 14 amino acids. Per germline, CDR1 SQVTM and CDR2 ANQGSEA. Study conclusions and caveats: Clones from primary vaccination mostly reappeared after the booster (roughly 97% CD4, around 90% CD8). Researchers noted that a small share of clonotypes showed up in both CD4 and CD8 compartments.

This chain connects TRBV29-1 to TRBJ2-2; tentative D call: TRBD1 (5 bases). The source of this sequence is a man aged 18 to 35 who received the YFV17D yellow fever vaccine. The sample consisted of PBMCs, taken before the yellow fever booster vaccination. The CDR3 sequence is CSVARQTNTGELFF. The CDR3 DNA is TGCAGCGTTGCGAGACAGACAAACACCGGGGAGCTGTTTTTT.